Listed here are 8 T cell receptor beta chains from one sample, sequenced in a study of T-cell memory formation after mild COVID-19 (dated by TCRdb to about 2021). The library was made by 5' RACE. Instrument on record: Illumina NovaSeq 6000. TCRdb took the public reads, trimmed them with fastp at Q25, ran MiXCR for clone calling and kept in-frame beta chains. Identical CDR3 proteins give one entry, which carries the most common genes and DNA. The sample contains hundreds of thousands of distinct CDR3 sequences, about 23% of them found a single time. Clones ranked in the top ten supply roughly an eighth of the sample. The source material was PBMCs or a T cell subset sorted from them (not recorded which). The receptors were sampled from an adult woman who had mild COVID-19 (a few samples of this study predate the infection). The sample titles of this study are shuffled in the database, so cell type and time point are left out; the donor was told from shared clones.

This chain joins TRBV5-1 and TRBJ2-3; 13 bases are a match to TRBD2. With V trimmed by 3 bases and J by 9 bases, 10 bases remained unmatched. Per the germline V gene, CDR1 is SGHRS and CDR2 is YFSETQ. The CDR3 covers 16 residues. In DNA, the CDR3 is TGCGCCAGCAGCTCAGGCACTAGCGGGGGGGCCGAGACGCAGTATTTT. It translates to CASSSGTSGGAETQYF.

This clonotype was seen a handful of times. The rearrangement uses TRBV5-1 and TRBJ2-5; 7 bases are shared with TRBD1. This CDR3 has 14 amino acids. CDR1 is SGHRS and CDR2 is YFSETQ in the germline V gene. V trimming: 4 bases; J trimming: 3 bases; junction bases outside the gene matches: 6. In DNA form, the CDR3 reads TGCGCCAGCAGCCCCAATACAGGGGAAGAGACCCAGTACTTC. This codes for CASSPNTGEETQYF.

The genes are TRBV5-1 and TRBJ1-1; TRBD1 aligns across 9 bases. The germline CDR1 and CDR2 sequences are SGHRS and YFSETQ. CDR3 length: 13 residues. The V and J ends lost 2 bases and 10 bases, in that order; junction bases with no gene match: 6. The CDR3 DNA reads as TGCGCCAGCAGCTTACAGGACAGGGGCCGAGCTTTCTTT. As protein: CASSLQDRGRAFF.

Here the CDR3 reads CASSSRAGTDTQYF. CDR3 sequence (DNA): TGTGCCAGCAGTTCCAGGGCCGGCACAGATACGCAGTATTTT. This chain uses TRBV6-1 with TRBJ2-3, with a tentative D call TRBD1 (5 bases). V lost 5 bases, J lost 1 base, and 10 bases lay in between. CDR3 length equals 14 residues. Looked up from germline, CDR1 is MNHNS and CDR2 is SASEGT.

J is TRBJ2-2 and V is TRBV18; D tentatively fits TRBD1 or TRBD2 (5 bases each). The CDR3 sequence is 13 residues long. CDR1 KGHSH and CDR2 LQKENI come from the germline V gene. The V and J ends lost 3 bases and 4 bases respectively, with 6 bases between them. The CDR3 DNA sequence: TGTGCCAGCTCACCGGGGACCACCGGGGAGCTGTTTTTT. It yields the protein CASSPGTTGELFF.

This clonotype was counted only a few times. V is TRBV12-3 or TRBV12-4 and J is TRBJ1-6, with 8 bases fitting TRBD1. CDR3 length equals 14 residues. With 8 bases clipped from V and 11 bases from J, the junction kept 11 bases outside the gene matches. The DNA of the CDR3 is TGTGCCAGCTCTTCAAGGGCAGGGGGCACACCCCTCCACTTT. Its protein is CASSSRAGGTPLHF.

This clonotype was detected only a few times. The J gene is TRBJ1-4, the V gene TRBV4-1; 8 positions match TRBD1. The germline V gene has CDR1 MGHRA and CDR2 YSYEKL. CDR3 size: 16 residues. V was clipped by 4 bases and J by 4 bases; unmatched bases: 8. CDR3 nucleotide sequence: TGCGCCAGCAGCCGCGGACCGGGACAGGATAATGAAAAACTGTTTTTT. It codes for CASSRGPGQDNEKLFF.

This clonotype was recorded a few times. The DNA for the CDR3 is TGCGCCAGCAGCTTGGACGGAGGCCTTAGGGGTTTCGAGCAGTACTTC. Residues: CASSLDGGLRGFEQYF. This sequence joins TRBV5-1 and TRBJ2-7; either TRBD1 or TRBD2 may supply D (5 bases each). CDR1 is SGHRS, CDR2 YFSETQ, per germline. Trimming removed 0 bases at V and 6 bases at J, with 19 bases between. This CDR3 contains 16 residues.